This T cell receptor beta chain came from a study of a mutant IDH1 vaccine in newly diagnosed glioma. Sample time point: week 5, during vaccination. A 20-mer mutant IDH1 peptide at 300 ug was injected subcutaneously with topical imiquimod. As concerns this clone: Its antigen is unidentified.

The assay was immunoSEQ multiplex PCR, and TCRdb's table has in-frame clones only and misses some. The sample lists 45,000 to 60,000 clones, approximately 78% occurring once. Sequenced here: PBMCs, sampled from a glioma patient whose treatment included an IDH1 peptide vaccine. The receptor's source is a man over 45 with glioma.

The CDR3 loop reads CASRGAGLANEQFF. CDR3 bases: TGTGCCAGCAGGGGAGCGGGACTAGCTAATGAGCAGTTCTTC. This chain connects TRBV5-8 to TRBJ2-1, with 9 bases identical to TRBD2. V gave up 5 bases and J gave up 7 bases; unmatched junction bases: 7. Germline CDR1 and CDR2: SGHTS and YDEGEE. This CDR3 comprises 14 residues.